The 10 T cell receptor beta chains below were found in one sample sequenced in a study of blood T cell repertoires in COVID-19. Assay: immunoSEQ multiplex PCR; the TCRdb copy retains only in-frame clones and omits some. The data show around 130,000 clones, with roughly 84% seen just once and over 3% held by the top ten. What was sequenced was PBMCs or T cells enriched from blood (not recorded which). The receptors were gathered from a woman in her 30s who had recovered from COVID-19.

V usage is TRBV9 and J usage is TRBJ1-1, with TRBD1 as a possible D gene (6 bases). Germline V gene data show CDR1 as SGDLS and CDR2 as YYNGEE. The length of the CDR3 is 17 residues. V was clipped by 0 bases and J by 2 bases, with 17 bases between them. CDR3 protein: CASSVGGGTGRNTEAFF. CDR3 nucleotides: TGTGCCAGCAGCGTAGGGGGGGGCACAGGGCGTAACACTGAAGCTTTCTTT.

This clone was observed once. V usage is TRBV7-7 and J usage is TRBJ2-3, with D possibly TRBD2 on 5 matching bases. V was pared by 1 base and J by 0 bases, with 8 bases between. The CDR3 runs 15 residues. Germline V gene data show CDR1 as SSHAT and CDR2 as FNYEAQ (reference sequence). The CDR3: CASSLGLASTDTQYF. DNA for the CDR3: TGTGCCAGCAGCTTAGGGCTAGCAAGCACAGATACGCAGTATTTT.

The J gene is TRBJ1-5, the V gene TRBV27, with 8 bases matching TRBD1. V was clipped by 7 bases and J by 0 bases; unmatched bases: 5. The germline CDR1 and CDR2 sequences are MNHEY and SMNVEV (reference sequence). CDR3 length equals 15 residues. As DNA, the CDR3 is TGTGCCAGCAAAGCCGGGACAGGTAGCAATCAGCCCCAGCATTTT. It yields the protein CASKAGTGSNQPQHF.

The chain joins TRBV28 to TRBJ1-5; 12 bases fit TRBD1. J lost 2 bases, V lost 7 bases, and 12 bases had no gene match. This CDR3 comprises 18 residues. Germline-derived CDR1 and CDR2 are MDHEN and SYDVKM. The CDR3 loop reads CASTLSGQGAGGNQPQHF. In DNA, the CDR3 is TGTGCCAGCACCCTTTCGGGACAGGGGGCTGGGGGCAATCAGCCCCAGCATTTT.

The gene calls are TRBV30 and TRBJ2-7; the match to TRBD1 covers 8 bases. The ends lost 2 bases at V and 2 bases at J; junction bases unmatched: 2. Germline CDR1 GTSNPN, CDR2 SVGIG (reference sequence). This CDR3 has 13 amino acids. The chain's CDR3 is CAWSTGGPYEQYF. CDR3 DNA sequence: TGTGCCTGGAGTACAGGGGGGCCCTACGAGCAGTACTTC.

The V call is TRBV7-9, the J call TRBJ1-1, with D perhaps TRBD1 (5 bases). CDR3 length: 12 amino acids. Germline V CDR1 and CDR2: SEHNR, FQNEAQ (reference sequence). The V and J ends lost 6 bases and 5 bases respectively, with 10 bases between them. CDR3 coding DNA: TGTGCCAGCAGTCTCAGGGATACTGAAGCTTTCTTT. Protein: CASSLRDTEAFF.

This chain connects TRBV7-6 to TRBJ2-7, with D unclear. The germline V and J ends were trimmed by 3 bases and 2 bases, with 14 bases remaining between them. Per the germline V gene, CDR1 is SGHVS and CDR2 is FNYEAQ. This CDR3 is built from 15 residues. The CDR3 region has the DNA TGTGCCAGCAGCTTGGCGGATGTGAGGACCTACGAGCAGTACTTC. It encodes CASSLADVRTYEQYF.

J is TRBJ1-2 and V is TRBV7-9, with 8 bases that match TRBD1. The CDR3 is 14 amino acids. The germline CDR1 and CDR2 sequences are SEHNR and FQNEAQ (reference sequence). Trimming took 4 bases from V and 4 from J; bases not matched to a gene: 5. CDR3 amino acids: CASSSQGAFYGYTF. The DNA for the CDR3 is TGTGCCAGCAGCTCTCAGGGGGCCTTCTATGGCTACACCTTC. Full variable domain (missing parts from reference TRBV7-9 and TRBJ1-2): DTGVSQNPRHKITKRGQNVTFRCDPISEHNRLYWYRQTLGQGPEFLTYFQNEAQLEKSRLLSDRFSAERPKGSFSTLEIQRTEQGDSAMYLCASSSQGAFYGYTFGSGTRLTVV.

The rearrangement uses TRBV6-2 or TRBV6-3 and TRBJ2-6, with D maybe TRBD1 (5 bases). Per the germline V gene, CDR1 is MNHEY and CDR2 is SVGEGT. This CDR3 has 15 amino acids. V lost 6 bases and J 1 base, leaving 10 bases between the germline ends. The CDR3 spells CASSKTASGANVLTF. CDR3 coding DNA: TGTGCCAGCAGCAAGACAGCTTCTGGGGCCAACGTCCTGACTTTC.

The rearrangement links TRBV2 to TRBJ2-3, with TRBD2 matching over 7 bases. The CDR3 contains 16 residues. CDR1 and CDR2 (germline): SNHLY, FYNNEI. V shed 6 bases and J 1 base; nucleotides not matched to a gene: 10. The CDR3 nucleotides read TGTGCCAGCAGGAGGGGACTACGATTGGGCACAGATACGCAGTATTTT. Encoded protein: CASRRGLRLGTDTQYF.